This T cell receptor (beta chain) was recovered during a study of cytomegalovirus exposure and HLA in healthy donors. General observations from the study: Subsequent analysis revealed that first-cohort TCR clusters tended to co-occur in the 95 to 150 validation repertoires. The authors enumerated roughly 180 TCR beta chains as linked to cytomegalovirus.

This CDR3 has 16 amino acids. CDR1 and CDR2 (germline): SGHRS, YFSETQ. V was pared by 0 bases and J by 3 bases, with 6 bases of the junction left unmatched. Remarks on this clone: Its specificity is not known.

Profiled with immunoSEQ multiplex PCR; TCRdb holds only in-frame clones, not every one. The sample has about 240,000 clones; 70% to 90% are singletons. The sample was PBMCs. This chain uses TRBV5-1 with TRBJ2-1, with TRBD2 identical over 7 bases. This receptor was obtained from a woman aged 25 to 39 in good health and CMV-seropositive. CDR3 sequence: CASSLVAGDRYNEQFF. CDR3 DNA sequence: TGCGCCAGCAGCTTGGTCGCGGGAGACCGCTACAATGAGCAGTTCTTC.